The 7 T cell receptor beta chains below all came from one sample that was sequenced in a study of cytomegalovirus exposure and HLA in healthy donors. Researchers ran the PCR with 60 Vbeta and 13 Jbeta primers. Only in-frame clones appear in the TCRdb table, and some are missing; sequencing was by immunoSEQ multiplex PCR. The repertoire consists of some 200,000 clones, with approximately 78% occurring once and the leading ten covering about 0.84%. The source material was PBMCs. The receptors derive from a young woman in good health and CMV-seronegative.

CDR3 region: CASSGHPGTVQETQYF. The DNA for the CDR3 is TGTGCCAGCAGTGGCCACCCCGGGACAGTCCAAGAGACCCAGTACTTC. V usage is TRBV25-1 and J usage is TRBJ2-5; TRBD1 agrees at 7 bases. This CDR3 has 16 residues. Germline loops: CDR1 MGHDK, CDR2 SYGVNS. The junction had 9 bases not matched to a gene; V was cut back by 4 bases and J by 1 base.

The chain couples TRBV27 to TRBJ2-7, with a tentative D call TRBD1 (5 bases). V lost 3 bases, J lost 3 bases, and 12 bases lay in between. Germline-derived CDR1 and CDR2 are MNHEY and SMNVEV (reference sequence). The CDR3 sequence is 14 residues long. CDR3 loop: CASSFQGVFYEQYF. As DNA, the CDR3 is TGTGCCAGCAGTTTCCAGGGTGTGTTCTACGAGCAGTACTTC.

This chain links TRBV5-8 with TRBJ2-3; TRBD1 matches at 9 bases. The V gene's germline CDR1 is SGHTS and CDR2 YDEGEE. V shed 3 bases and J 2 bases; nucleotides not matched to a gene: 7. The CDR3 has 16 residues. CDR3 protein: CASSSGQGWVTDTQYF. CDR3 in DNA: TGTGCCAGCAGCTCGGGACAGGGTTGGGTCACAGATACGCAGTATTTT.

Regarding this clone: Distinct nucleotide sequences in the sample also encode this CDR3. This chain links TRBV5-1 with TRBJ1-1, with TRBD1 matching over 10 bases. This CDR3 contains 14 residues. J lost 4 bases, V lost 0 bases, and 0 bases had no gene match. The germline gives CDR1 SGHRS, CDR2 YFSETQ. CDR3: CASSLGTGGTEAFF. CDR3 DNA sequence: TGCGCCAGCAGCTTGGGGACAGGGGGCACTGAAGCTTTCTTT.

The chain carries TRBV15 and TRBJ1-4; no reliable D call. Trimming took off 2 bases at V and 8 bases at J, with 3 bases between the two ends. Germline V gene lookup returns CDR1 LNHNV and CDR2 YYDKDF (reference sequence). The CDR3 covers 11 residues. In DNA, the CDR3 is TGTGCCACCAGCAGACAGGAAAAACTGTTTTTT. This codes for CATSRQEKLFF.

This clone has just one count. The chain couples TRBV27 to TRBJ2-1; TRBD2 matches at 15 bases. V lost 3 bases, J lost 1 base, and 7 bases stayed unmatched. From germline, CDR1 is MNHEY and CDR2 SMNVEV (reference sequence). The CDR3 is made up of 19 amino acids. In DNA, the CDR3 is TGTGCCAGCAGTTTTTACCTAGGACTAGCGGGAGGGTCCTACAATGAGCAGTTCTTC. Translated: CASSFYLGLAGGSYNEQFF.

The chain joins TRBV7-9 to TRBJ2-2; no clear D gene. The CDR3 length is 16 residues. Germline V gene sequence: CDR1 SEHNR, CDR2 FQNEAQ (reference sequence). Trimming cost V 3 bases and J 0 bases, with 11 bases left between them. The CDR3 protein is CASSFVRGTNTGELFF. The CDR3 DNA reads TGTGCCAGCAGCTTCGTTCGAGGAACGAACACCGGGGAGCTGTTTTTT.